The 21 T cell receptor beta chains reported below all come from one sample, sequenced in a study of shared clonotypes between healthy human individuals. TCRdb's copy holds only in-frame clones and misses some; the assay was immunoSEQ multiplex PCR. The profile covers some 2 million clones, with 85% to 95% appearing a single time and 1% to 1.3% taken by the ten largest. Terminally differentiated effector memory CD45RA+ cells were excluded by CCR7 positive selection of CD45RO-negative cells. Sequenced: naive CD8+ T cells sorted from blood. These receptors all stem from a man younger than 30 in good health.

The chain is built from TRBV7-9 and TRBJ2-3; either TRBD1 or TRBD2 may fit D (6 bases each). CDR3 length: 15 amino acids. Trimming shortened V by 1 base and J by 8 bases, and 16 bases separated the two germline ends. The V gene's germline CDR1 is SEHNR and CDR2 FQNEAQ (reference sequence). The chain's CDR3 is CASSLEEGDHGTQYF. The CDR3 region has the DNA TGTGCCAGCAGCTTAGAGGAGGGGGATCATGGTACGCAGTATTTT.

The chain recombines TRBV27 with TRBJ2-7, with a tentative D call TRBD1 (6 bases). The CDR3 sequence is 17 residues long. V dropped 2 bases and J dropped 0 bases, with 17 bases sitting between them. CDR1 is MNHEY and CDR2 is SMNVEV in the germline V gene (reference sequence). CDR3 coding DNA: TGTGCCAGCAGTTTAACGAAACAGGGACCCTTCTCCTACGAGCAGTACTTC. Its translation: CASSLTKQGPFSYEQYF.

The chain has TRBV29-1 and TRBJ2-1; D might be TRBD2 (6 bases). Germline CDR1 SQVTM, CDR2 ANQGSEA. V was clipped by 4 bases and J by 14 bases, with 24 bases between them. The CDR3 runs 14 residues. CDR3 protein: CSVGFVSGRTPEFF. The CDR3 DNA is TGCAGCGTTGGATTCGTTAGCGGACGTACTCCAGAGTTCTTC.

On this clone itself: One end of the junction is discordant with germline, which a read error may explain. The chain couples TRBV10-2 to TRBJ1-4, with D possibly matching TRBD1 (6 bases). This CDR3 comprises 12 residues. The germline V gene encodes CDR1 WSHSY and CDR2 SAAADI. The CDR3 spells CASSDPPGAHIF. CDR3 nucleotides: TGCGCCAGCAGTGATCCTCCGGGGGCTCACATTTTT.

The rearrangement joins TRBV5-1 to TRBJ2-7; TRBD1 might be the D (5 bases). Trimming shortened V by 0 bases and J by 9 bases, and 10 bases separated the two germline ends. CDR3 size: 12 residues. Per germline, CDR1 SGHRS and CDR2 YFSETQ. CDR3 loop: CASSLDRSGQYF. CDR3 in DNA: TGCGCCAGCAGCTTGGACAGGTCGGGGCAGTACTTC.

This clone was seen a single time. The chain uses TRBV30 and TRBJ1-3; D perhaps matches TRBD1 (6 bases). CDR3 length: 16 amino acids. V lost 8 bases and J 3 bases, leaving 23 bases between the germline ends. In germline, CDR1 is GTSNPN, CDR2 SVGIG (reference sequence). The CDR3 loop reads CAGTGTGIFFGNTIYF. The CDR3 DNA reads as TGTGCCGGAACAGGGACGGGGATTTTTTTTGGAAACACCATATATTTT. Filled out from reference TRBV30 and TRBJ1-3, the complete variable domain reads SQTIHQWPATLVQPVGSPLSLECTVEGTSNPNLYWYRQAAGRGLQLLFYSVGIGQISSEVPQNLSASRPQDRQFILSSKKLLLSDSGFYLCAGTGTGIFFGNTIYFGEGSWLTVV.

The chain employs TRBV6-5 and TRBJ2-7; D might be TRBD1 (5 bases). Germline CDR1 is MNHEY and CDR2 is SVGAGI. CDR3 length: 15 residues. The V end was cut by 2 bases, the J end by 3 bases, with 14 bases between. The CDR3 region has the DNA TGTGCCAGCAGTTACCTGGGAACAGGCCGCTACGAGCAGTACTTC. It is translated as CASSYLGTGRYEQYF.

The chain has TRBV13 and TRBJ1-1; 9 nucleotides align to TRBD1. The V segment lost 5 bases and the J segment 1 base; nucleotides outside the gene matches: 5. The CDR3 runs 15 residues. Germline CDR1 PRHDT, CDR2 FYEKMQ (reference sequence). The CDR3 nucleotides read TGTGCCAGCAGCGCAAGGGGACAGGGGAACACTGAAGCTTTCTTT. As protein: CASSARGQGNTEAFF. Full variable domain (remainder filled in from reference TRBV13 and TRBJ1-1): AAGVIQSPRHLIKEKRETATLKCYPIPRHDTVYWYQQGPGQDPQFLISFYEKMQSDKGSIPDRFSAQQFSDYHSELNMSSLELGDSALYFCASSARGQGNTEAFFGQGTRLTVV.

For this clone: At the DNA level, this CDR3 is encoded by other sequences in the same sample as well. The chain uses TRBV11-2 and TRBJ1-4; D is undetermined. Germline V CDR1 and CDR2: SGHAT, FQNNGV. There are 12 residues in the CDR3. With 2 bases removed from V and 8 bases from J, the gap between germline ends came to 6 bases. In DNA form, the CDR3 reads TGTGCCAGCAGCTTAAGTGGCGAAAAACTGTTTTTT. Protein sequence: CASSLSGEKLFF.

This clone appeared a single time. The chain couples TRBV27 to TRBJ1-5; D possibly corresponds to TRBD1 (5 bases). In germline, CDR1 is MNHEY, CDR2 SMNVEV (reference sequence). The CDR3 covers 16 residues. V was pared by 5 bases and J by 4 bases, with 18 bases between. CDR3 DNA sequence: TGTGCCAGCAGTAGATGGGGCGGGGATGAAAATCAGCCCCAGCATTTT. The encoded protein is CASSRWGGDENQPQHF.

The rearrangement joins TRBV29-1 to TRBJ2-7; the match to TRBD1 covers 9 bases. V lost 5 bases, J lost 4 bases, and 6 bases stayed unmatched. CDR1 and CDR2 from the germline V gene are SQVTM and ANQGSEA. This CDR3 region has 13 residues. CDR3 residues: CSVSRGQGYEQYF. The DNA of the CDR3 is TGCAGCGTTTCCAGGGGACAGGGATACGAGCAGTACTTC.

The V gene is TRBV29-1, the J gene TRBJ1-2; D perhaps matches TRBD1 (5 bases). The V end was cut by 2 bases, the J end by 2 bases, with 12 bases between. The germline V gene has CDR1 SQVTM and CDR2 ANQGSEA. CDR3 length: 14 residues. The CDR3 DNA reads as TGCAGCGTTGAAATGGTAGGGGAGAACTATGGCTACACCTTC. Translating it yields CSVEMVGENYGYTF.

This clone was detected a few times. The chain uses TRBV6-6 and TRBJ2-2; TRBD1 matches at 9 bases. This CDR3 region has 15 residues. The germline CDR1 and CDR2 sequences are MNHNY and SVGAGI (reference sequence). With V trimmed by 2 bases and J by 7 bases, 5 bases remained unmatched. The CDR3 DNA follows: TGTGCCAGCAGTTACAATCCGGGACAGGGCGGGGAGCTGTTTTTT. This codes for CASSYNPGQGGELFF.

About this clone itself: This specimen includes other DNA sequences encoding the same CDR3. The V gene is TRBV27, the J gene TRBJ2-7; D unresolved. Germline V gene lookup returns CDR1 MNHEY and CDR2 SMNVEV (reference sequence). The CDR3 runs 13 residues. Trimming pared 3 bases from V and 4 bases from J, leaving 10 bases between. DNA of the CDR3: TGTGCCAGCAGTTTGGGTATTTCGTACGAGCAGTACTTC. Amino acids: CASSLGISYEQYF.

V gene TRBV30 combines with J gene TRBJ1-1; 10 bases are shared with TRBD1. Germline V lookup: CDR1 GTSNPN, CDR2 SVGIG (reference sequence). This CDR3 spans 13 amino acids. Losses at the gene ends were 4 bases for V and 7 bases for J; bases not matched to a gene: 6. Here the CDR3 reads CAWTLGQGLEAFF. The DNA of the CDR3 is TGTGCCTGGACCTTGGGACAGGGGCTTGAAGCTTTCTTT.

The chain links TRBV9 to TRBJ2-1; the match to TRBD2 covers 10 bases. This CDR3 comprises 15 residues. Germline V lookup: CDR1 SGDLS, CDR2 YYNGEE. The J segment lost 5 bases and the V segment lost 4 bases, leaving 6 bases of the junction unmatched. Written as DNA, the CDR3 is TGTGCCAGCAGCCTCACTAGCGGGACCGACAATGAGCAGTTCTTC. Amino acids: CASSLTSGTDNEQFF.

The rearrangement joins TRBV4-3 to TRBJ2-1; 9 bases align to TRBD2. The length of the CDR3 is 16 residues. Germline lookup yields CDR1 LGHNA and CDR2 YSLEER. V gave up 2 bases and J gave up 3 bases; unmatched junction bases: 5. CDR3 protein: CASSQFGTSFYNEQFF. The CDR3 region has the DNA TGCGCCAGCAGCCAATTTGGGACTAGCTTCTACAATGAGCAGTTCTTC.

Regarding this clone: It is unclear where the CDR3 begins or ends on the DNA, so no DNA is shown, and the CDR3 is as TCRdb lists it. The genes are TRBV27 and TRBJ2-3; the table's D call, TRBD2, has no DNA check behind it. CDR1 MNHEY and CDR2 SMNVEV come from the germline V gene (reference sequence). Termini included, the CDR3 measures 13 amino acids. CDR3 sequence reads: CASSSSSADTQYF.

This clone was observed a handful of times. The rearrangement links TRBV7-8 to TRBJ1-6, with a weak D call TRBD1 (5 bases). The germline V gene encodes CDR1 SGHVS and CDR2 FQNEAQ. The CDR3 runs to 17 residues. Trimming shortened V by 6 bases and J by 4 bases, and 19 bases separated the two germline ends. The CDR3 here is CASSLGRGLSYNSPLHF. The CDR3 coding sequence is TGTGCCAGCAGTCTAGGGAGGGGTCTCTCGTATAATTCACCCCTCCACTTT.

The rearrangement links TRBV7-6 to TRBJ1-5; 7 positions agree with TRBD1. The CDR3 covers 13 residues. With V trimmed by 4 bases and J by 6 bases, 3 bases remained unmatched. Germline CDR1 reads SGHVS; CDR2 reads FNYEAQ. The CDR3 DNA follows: TGTGCCAGCAGCTCAGGGGGGACTCAGCCCCAGCATTTT. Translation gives CASSSGGTQPQHF. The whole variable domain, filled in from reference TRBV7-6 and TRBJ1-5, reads GAGVSQSPRYKVTKRGQDVALRCDPISGHVSLYWYRQALGQGPEFLTYFNYEAQQDKSGLPNDRFSAERPEGSISTLTIQRTEQRDSAMYRCASSSGGTQPQHFGDGTRLSIL.

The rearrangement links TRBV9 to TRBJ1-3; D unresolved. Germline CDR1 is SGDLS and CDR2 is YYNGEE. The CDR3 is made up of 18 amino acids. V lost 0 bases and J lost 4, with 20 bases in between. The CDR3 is CASSVEGAIDAPGNTIYF. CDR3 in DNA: TGTGCCAGCAGCGTAGAGGGAGCAATCGACGCTCCCGGAAACACCATATATTTT.